One T cell receptor (beta chain) is described in this entry. As yet, its antigen is unknown. CDR1 and CDR2 (germline): SGHDN, FVKESK. The CDR3 consists of 15 residues. V gave up 1 base and J gave up 5 bases; unmatched junction bases: 4. The data derive from a study of T-cell memory formation after mild COVID-19. Study summary: Each donor largely had its own TCR clusters. Notes on the study in general: For second-wave clones that peaked at day 37, SARS-CoV-2 specificity went unverified. Mostly located in CM and EM were contracting CD4+ clones, with contracting CD8+ clones located in EMRA.

TCRdb reprocessed the 5' RACE reads with MiXCR, giving one entry per CDR3 protein. The sample contains roughly 480,000 distinct CDR3 sequences, around a quarter of which appear only once. The sequenced sample consisted of PBMCs or a T cell subset sorted from them (not recorded which). The clonotype was recovered from an adult woman who had mild COVID-19 (a few samples of this study predate the infection). Cell type and time point are not known. The J gene is TRBJ2-1, the V gene TRBV14; 8 bases map to TRBD2. The CDR3 region has the DNA TGTGCCAGCAGCCAAGCAAGCGGGGGAGACAATGAGCAGTTCTTC. Protein product: CASSQASGGDNEQFF.